These 4 T cell receptor beta chains share one sample of origin, sequenced in a study of naive and memory T cell subsets. Their cognate antigens are unknown. General observations from the study: Especially in CD8 cells, naive repertoires contained a few larger clonotypes, possibly CD45RA-re-expressing memory cells.

An equimolar mix of two oligonucleotides served as the beta constant-region primer for TRBC1 and TRBC2. The ligated cDNA underwent four PCR rounds using SP2 and nested alpha and beta constant-region primers. TCRdb re-derived calls from the UMI-ligation and nested PCR reads in MiXCR, one entry per CDR3 protein. The table includes over 90,000 distinct CDR3 sequences, roughly 10% detected once. The sequenced sample consisted of naive CD4+ T cells from blood. All receptors come from a human donor in good health.

This clonotype was observed a few times. This sequence joins TRBV7-9 and TRBJ2-1; 10 positions match TRBD1. CDR3 length equals 15 residues. Germline CDR1 SEHNR, CDR2 FQNEAQ (reference sequence). The J segment lost 6 bases and the V segment lost 2 bases, leaving 4 bases of the junction unmatched. In DNA, the CDR3 is TGTGCCAGCAGCTTAAGTGGGACAGGGGTCAATGAGCAGTTCTTC. Translated, it gives CASSLSGTGVNEQFF. The variable domain in full, completed from reference TRBV7-9 and TRBJ2-1, reads DTGVSQNPRHKITKRGQNVTFRCDPISEHNRLYWYRQTLGQGPEFLTYFQNEAQLEKSRLLSDRFSAERPKGSFSTLEIQRTEQGDSAMYLCASSLSGTGVNEQFFGPGTRLTVL.

The table lists this clonotype with a few counts. This rearrangement joins TRBV4-3 to TRBJ2-1; 10 positions agree with TRBD2. V dropped 1 base and J dropped 0; count of bases not matched to a gene: 9. The CDR3 has 19 amino acids. CDR1 and CDR2 from the germline V gene are LGHNA and YSLEER. The DNA for the CDR3 is TGCGCCAGCAGCCAAGCTAGGGTAGCGGGGGGCCTCTCCTACAATGAGCAGTTCTTC. Its translation is CASSQARVAGGLSYNEQFF.

This clonotype appeared a few times. This chain uses TRBV6-2 or TRBV6-3 with TRBJ2-7, with D unresolved. The V end lost 2 bases, the J end lost 3 bases, and 11 bases lay between the germline ends. Germline CDR1 and CDR2: MNHEY and SVGEGT. The CDR3 sequence is 14 residues long. DNA of the CDR3: TGTGCCAGCAGTTACAGGGCAGCCAACTACGAGCAGTACTTC. The encoded protein is CASSYRAANYEQYF.

This clonotype appeared a few times. This sequence joins TRBV12-3 or TRBV12-4 and TRBJ1-1, with D unclear. Between the trimmed V and J ends, which lost 1 base and 3 bases, there was a span of 9 bases. The CDR3 runs 14 residues. CDR3 sequence (DNA): TGTGCCAGCAGTTTAGAAAACCGGGACACTGAAGCTTTCTTT. Amino acids: CASSLENRDTEAFF.